What follows are 23 T cell receptor beta chains derived from one specimen sequenced in a study of T cell changes during pregnancy in multiple sclerosis. Measured with immunoSEQ multiplex PCR; TCRdb has only the in-frame clones, and not every one. The sample carries nearly 45,000 clones, about 95% recorded once. The material was peripheral blood, obtained in the second trimester of pregnancy. The receptor set was obtained from a female donor with multiple sclerosis, enrolled in a pregnancy study.

The rearrangement joins TRBV28 to TRBJ2-7; maybe TRBD2 (5 bases). The CDR3 length is 14 residues. Germline CDR1 reads MDHEN; CDR2 reads SYDVKM. The V end was cut by 2 bases, the J end by 3 bases, with 11 bases between. This CDR3 reads CASSLERTVYEQYF. CDR3 coding DNA: TGTGCCAGCAGTTTAGAGCGGACGGTCTACGAGCAGTACTTC.

The chain carries TRBV2 and TRBJ1-4, with TRBD1 matching 11 bases. This CDR3 has 13 amino acids. The germline V gene has CDR1 SNHLY and CDR2 FYNNEI. Losses at the gene ends were 6 bases for V and 10 bases for J; bases not matched to a gene: 4. The CDR3 region has the DNA TGTGCCAGCAGCGGGACAGGGGGGGGAAAACTGTTTTTT. Protein: CASSGTGGGKLFF.

The chain links TRBV7-6 to TRBJ2-1; perhaps TRBD2 as D (7 bases). The CDR3 length is 15 residues. Germline values: CDR1 SGHVS, CDR2 FNYEAQ. Trimming stripped 5 bases from V and 10 bases from J, with 21 bases between. CDR3 sequence reads: CASSARGGPWLEQFF. In nucleotides, the CDR3 is TGTGCCAGCAGCGCTAGGGGGGGGCCCTGGTTGGAGCAGTTCTTC.

V and J are TRBV13 and TRBJ2-1, with D uncertain. The V gene's germline CDR1 is PRHDT and CDR2 FYEKMQ (reference sequence). The CDR3 length is 18 residues. Trimming shortened V by 2 bases and J by 1 base, and 18 bases separated the two germline ends. DNA for the CDR3: TGTGCCAGCAGCTTACGGAGTTCTATCAAATGGTCCTACAATGAGCAGTTCTTC. Protein: CASSLRSSIKWSYNEQFF.

This chain uses TRBV29-1 with TRBJ2-2, with D possibly TRBD2 on 6 matching bases. The CDR3 totals 14 residues. Germline V gene lookup returns CDR1 SQVTM and CDR2 ANQGSEA. Between the trimmed V and J ends, which lost 7 bases and 5 bases, there was a span of 17 bases. CDR3 sequence (DNA): TGCAGCGCCCGGGGGACGGAGAAAACCGGGGAGCTGTTTTTT. Amino acids: CSARGTEKTGELFF.

This chain links TRBV2 with TRBJ2-1; D perhaps matches TRBD2 (6 bases). The V end lost 4 bases, the J end lost 12 bases, and 10 bases lay between the germline ends. The germline CDR1 and CDR2 sequences are SNHLY and FYNNEI. This CDR3 is built from 11 residues. As DNA, the CDR3 is TGTGCCAGCAGTGCGGGAGTCTGGCAGTTCTTC. This gives the protein CASSAGVWQFF.

In this sample, this clone turned up once. CDR3 nucleotide sequence: TGTGCCAGCAGCTTAGGGGACAGAAACACCGGGGAGCTGTTTTTT. Protein: CASSLGDRNTGELFF. This chain joins TRBV7-2 and TRBJ2-2; 7 bases match TRBD1. Trimming removed 1 base from V and 2 bases from J; junction bases left unmatched: 1. The CDR3 covers 15 residues. CDR1 is SGHTA, CDR2 FQGNSA, per germline.

This clone appeared a single time. This chain's CDR3 is CASSPARGGNQPQHF. As DNA, the CDR3 is TGTGCCAGCTCACCGGCCCGGGGGGGGAATCAGCCCCAGCATTTT. The genes are TRBV18 and TRBJ1-5; TRBD1 might be the D (5 bases). The V and J ends lost 3 bases and 4 bases respectively, with 13 bases between them. This CDR3 comprises 15 residues. Germline values: CDR1 KGHSH, CDR2 LQKENI.

The rearrangement joins TRBV27 to TRBJ1-1, with a tentative D call TRBD1 (6 bases). CDR3 size: 14 residues. V lost 7 bases to trimming and J lost 7 bases, with 19 bases between them. CDR1 and CDR2 (germline): MNHEY, SMNVEV (reference sequence). Here the CDR3 reads CASKKRERGGEAFF. The CDR3 region has the DNA TGTGCCAGCAAGAAAAGAGAGAGGGGGGGTGAAGCTTTCTTT.

The CDR3 loop is CASSPRRGIYEQYF. The CDR3 nucleotides read TGTGCCAGCAGCCCACGCCGGGGGATCTACGAGCAGTACTTC. The rearrangement joins TRBV11-2 to TRBJ2-7; possible D gene TRBD2, 6 bases. V lost 5 bases, J lost 3 bases, and 14 bases lay in between. The germline V gene has CDR1 SGHAT and CDR2 FQNNGV. This CDR3 has 14 amino acids.

This clone is a singleton in its sample. The rearrangement links TRBV5-1 to TRBJ2-1; the D gene is possibly TRBD1 (7 bases). V was cut by 7 bases and J by 6 bases, with 17 bases left in between. CDR1 is SGHRS, CDR2 YFSETQ, per germline. CDR3 length equals 14 residues. CDR3 sequence reads: CASQGGQPSNEQFF. The CDR3 DNA reads as TGCGCCAGCCAGGGGGGACAGCCTTCCAATGAGCAGTTCTTC.

The genes are TRBV6-4 and TRBJ1-5; 10 bases match TRBD1. The CDR3 has 16 amino acids. In germline, CDR1 is MRHNA, CDR2 SNTAGT. Trimming at V came to 4 bases and at J to 1 base, leaving 4 bases not matched to a gene. The CDR3 spells CASSVPGQGSNQPQHF. The CDR3 bases are TGTGCCAGCAGTGTACCGGGACAGGGGAGCAATCAGCCCCAGCATTTT.

The chain employs TRBV19 and TRBJ1-5; 9 nucleotides agree with TRBD1. In germline, CDR1 is LNHDA, CDR2 SQIVND (reference sequence). The CDR3 is 17 residues long. Trimming cost V 3 bases and J 7 bases; bases outside gene matches: 13. The CDR3 sequence is CASSIFPGQGVGQPQHF. CDR3 nucleotides: TGTGCCAGTAGTATTTTTCCGGGACAGGGCGTGGGGCAGCCCCAGCATTTT.

The count of this clone is one. This sequence joins TRBV7-9 and TRBJ2-3; 7 nucleotides line up with TRBD2. Looked up from germline, CDR1 is SEHNR and CDR2 is FQNEAQ (reference sequence). Trimming cost V 1 base and J 3 bases; bases outside gene matches: 7. This CDR3 is 16 amino acids long. For the CDR3, the DNA is TGTGCCAGCAGCTTAGAGGGCGGGAGTGGGACAGATACGCAGTATTTT. Translation gives CASSLEGGSGTDTQYF.

The chain uses TRBV9 and TRBJ2-4, with D perhaps matching TRBD1 (5 bases). CDR1 is SGDLS and CDR2 is YYNGEE in the germline V gene. The CDR3 runs 16 residues. Between the trimmed V and J ends, which lost 0 bases and 0 bases, there was a span of 10 bases. Here the CDR3 reads CASSVAEGVAKNIQYF. CDR3 sequence (DNA): TGTGCCAGCAGCGTAGCCGAAGGGGTAGCCAAAAACATTCAGTACTTC.

This chain uses TRBV18 with TRBJ2-1, with TRBD1 identical over 7 bases. V was pared by 6 bases and J by 4 bases, with 9 bases of the junction left unmatched. Germline assignment: CDR1 KGHSH and CDR2 LQKENI. The CDR3 covers 15 residues. The CDR3 sequence is CASSPDRVGYNEQFF. The CDR3 DNA reads TGTGCCAGCTCCCCCGACAGGGTAGGATACAATGAGCAGTTCTTC.

This clone was seen just once. This chain uses TRBV19 with TRBJ2-7; TRBD2 matches at 13 bases. Unmatched junction bases numbered 8, after V lost 6 bases and J lost 6 bases. This CDR3 has 15 amino acids. Germline V lookup: CDR1 LNHDA, CDR2 SQIVND (reference sequence). In DNA form, the CDR3 reads TGTGCCAGTAGGGCACTAGCGGGAGGGCCCCGCGAGCAGTACTTC. This gives the protein CASRALAGGPREQYF.

The chain joins TRBV27 to TRBJ1-2, with TRBD1 as a possible D gene (6 bases). The germline gives CDR1 MNHEY, CDR2 SMNVEV (reference sequence). The CDR3 covers 17 residues. The ends were cut back, 2 bases at V and 0 bases at J, with 16 bases in the middle. Here the CDR3 DNA reads TGTGCCAGCAGTTTAGGGGGGCGGGGGGCCGCTAACTATGGCTACACCTTC. The encoded protein is CASSLGGRGAANYGYTF.

This chain connects TRBV5-4 to TRBJ1-1; D is perhaps TRBD1 (5 bases). From germline, CDR1 is SGHNT and CDR2 YYREEE (reference sequence). V lost 1 base, J lost 3 bases, and 10 bases lay in between. The CDR3 extends over 14 amino acids. CDR3 residues: CASSLIGTDTEAFF. Written as DNA, the CDR3 is TGTGCCAGCAGCTTGATAGGGACTGACACTGAAGCTTTCTTT. The complete variable domain, with remaining parts taken from reference TRBV5-4 and TRBJ1-1, reads ETGVTQSPTHLIKTRGQQVTLRCSSQSGHNTVSWYQQALGQGPQFIFQYYREEENGRGNFPPRFSGLQFPNYSSELNVNALELDDSALYLCASSLIGTDTEAFFGQGTRLTVV.

The V and J genes are TRBV5-1 and TRBJ2-7; D is ambiguous. Trimming removed 6 bases at V and 6 bases at J, with 16 bases between. The germline gives CDR1 SGHRS, CDR2 YFSETQ. CDR3 size: 13 residues. DNA for the CDR3: TGCGCCAGCACTAGAGACCAAGGTTCCGAGCAGTACTTC. This sequence encodes CASTRDQGSEQYF.

The rearrangement links TRBV18 to TRBJ2-2, with D possibly being TRBD1 (5 bases). V was shortened by 6 bases and J by 4 bases, with 9 bases between the two germline ends. Germline-derived CDR1 and CDR2 are KGHSH and LQKENI. The CDR3 loop spans 13 amino acids. The CDR3 spells CASSATATGELFF. The CDR3 DNA reads TGTGCCAGCTCCGCGACAGCCACCGGGGAGCTGTTTTTT.

This sequence joins TRBV5-1 and TRBJ2-4, with 8 nucleotides matching TRBD1. CDR3 size: 18 residues. Germline CDR1 is SGHRS and CDR2 is YFSETQ. The junction had 9 bases not matched to a gene; V was cut back by 0 bases and J by 1 base. The CDR3 spells CASSLALGTGGAKNIQYF. The CDR3 DNA is TGCGCCAGCAGCTTGGCTCTGGGTACAGGGGGGGCCAAAAACATTCAGTACTTC. Full variable domain (remainder filled in from reference TRBV5-1 and TRBJ2-4): KAGVTQTPRYLIKTRGQQVTLSCSPISGHRSVSWYQQTPGQGLQFLFEYFSETQRNKGNFPGRFSGRQFSNSRSEMNVSTLELGDSALYLCASSLALGTGGAKNIQYFGAGTRLSVL.

V is TRBV7-9 and J is TRBJ2-1, with 7 bases fitting TRBD1. Germline CDR1 and CDR2: SEHNR and FQNEAQ (reference sequence). The CDR3 totals 13 residues. With 5 bases clipped from V and 7 bases from J, the junction kept 5 bases outside the gene matches. In DNA, the CDR3 is TGTGCCAGCAGCCTCAAGGGGGCGAATGAGCAGTTCTTC. As protein: CASSLKGANEQFF. Looking up the rest from reference TRBV7-9 and TRBJ2-1 gives the full variable domain: DTGVSQNPRHKITKRGQNVTFRCDPISEHNRLYWYRQTLGQGPEFLTYFQNEAQLEKSRLLSDRFSAERPKGSFSTLEIQRTEQGDSAMYLCASSLKGANEQFFGPGTRLTVL.